Listed below are T cell receptor beta chains from one sample, sequenced in a study of blood T cell repertoires in COVID-19. Clones were sequenced by immunoSEQ multiplex PCR, and TCRdb holds only the in-frame ones, with some missing. The table records tens of thousands of clones, about 84% of them present only once. Sequencing was performed on peripheral blood. These receptors were collected from a man in his 60s with acute or convalescent COVID-19. The CDR3 runs from the conserved cysteine through the conserved F or W. The order of the fields is V gene, clone size, CDR3 length, D gene, J gene, CDR3 protein, CDR3 DNA. D genes are given only for firm matches. Only part of the rows carry a size: once, few, many, or a class if the clone is expanded.

V: TRBV28; size: .; length: 13; D: .; J: TRBJ1-1; CDR3: CASGGGLNTEAFF; DNA: TGTGCCAGCGGCGGGGGTCTGAACACTGAAGCTTTCTTT
V: TRBV9; size: .; length: 14; D: TRBD2; J: TRBJ2-7; CDR3: CASSAGTSAYEQYF; DNA: TGTGCCAGCAGCGCCGGGACTAGCGCGTACGAGCAGTACTTC
V: TRBV7-5; size: once; length: 16; D: .; J: TRBJ2-4; CDR3: CARTKWGEGAKNIQYF; DNA: .
V: TRBV10-3; size: .; length: 18; D: .; J: TRBJ1-6; CDR3: CAISESRQGSSYNSPLHF; DNA: TGTGCCATCAGTGAGTCAAGGCAGGGGAGCTCCTATAATTCACCCCTCCACTTT
V: TRBV24-1; size: .; length: 12; D: .; J: TRBJ1-1; CDR3: CATSDLTGVAFF; DNA: TGTGCCACCAGTGATTTGACGGGAGTAGCTTTCTTT
V: TRBV12-3/TRBV12-4; size: .; length: 13; D: TRBD1; J: TRBJ1-3; CDR3: CASSFDRGDTIYF; DNA: TGTGCCAGCAGTTTCGACAGGGGGGACACCATATATTTT
V: TRBV6-9; size: few; length: 15; D: .; J: TRBJ1-2; CDR3: CASSYPGKGRYGYTF; DNA: TGTGCCAGCAGTTATCCGGGCAAAGGGAGGTATGGCTACACCTTC
V: TRBV2; size: .; length: 14; D: .; J: TRBJ1-5; CDR3: CASREQGSNQPQHF; DNA: TGTGCCAGCAGGGAACAGGGTAGCAATCAGCCCCAGCATTTT
V: TRBV6-5; size: .; length: 13; D: TRBD1; J: TRBJ2-7; CDR3: CASMRDRDYEQYF; DNA: TGTGCCAGCATGCGGGACAGGGACTACGAGCAGTACTTC
V: TRBV27; size: .; length: 15; D: TRBD2; J: TRBJ2-5; CDR3: CASSRTSGGQETQYF; DNA: TGTGCCAGCAGTCGGACTAGCGGGGGGCAAGAGACCCAGTACTTC
V: TRBV14; size: .; length: 12; D: .; J: TRBJ1-1; CDR3: CASSQVRDGAFF; DNA: TGTGCCAGCAGCCAGGTCAGGGATGGAGCTTTCTTT
V: TRBV6-2/TRBV6-3; size: .; length: 16; D: .; J: TRBJ2-1; CDR3: CASSALDGGANNEQFF; DNA: TGTGCCAGCAGTGCCCTCGATGGGGGGGCCAACAATGAGCAGTTCTTC
V: TRBV6-1; size: .; length: 13; D: .; J: TRBJ1-5; CDR3: CASSEWERGPQHF; DNA: TGTGCCAGCAGTGAATGGGAACGGGGGCCCCAGCATTTT